The 21 T cell receptor beta chains reported below all come from one sample, sequenced in a study of technical replicates of blood from several donors. The assay was immunoSEQ multiplex PCR, and TCRdb's table has in-frame clones only and misses some. There are about 76,000 clones in the sample; around 85% occur only once, and roughly 4.5% lies in the top ten. Sequences were obtained from PBMCs. These receptors came from a human donor in good health. Some clones in this sample may be carry-over from other donors' samples.

The V gene is TRBV11-2, the J gene TRBJ2-1; no firm D call. V dropped 5 bases and J dropped 5 bases, with 16 bases sitting between them. Germline V lookup: CDR1 SGHAT, CDR2 FQNNGV. The CDR3 spans 15 residues. The chain's CDR3 is CASSPTRSRHNEQFF. DNA for the CDR3: TGTGCCAGCAGCCCCACCCGATCGAGGCACAATGAGCAGTTCTTC.

Only a few counts were recorded for this clone. The rearrangement joins TRBV7-6 to TRBJ2-7; TRBD1 agrees at 12 bases. The V segment lost 5 bases and the J segment 4 bases; nucleotides outside the gene matches: 12. This CDR3 spans 17 amino acids. Germline V gives CDR1 SGHVS, CDR2 FNYEAQ. For the CDR3, the DNA is TGTGCCAGCAGCCCGGGGACAGGGGGCTTGCTGATGTACGAGCAGTACTTC. It codes for CASSPGTGGLLMYEQYF.

This rearrangement joins TRBV11-2 to TRBJ1-2; the match to TRBD1 covers 8 bases. Germline CDR1 reads SGHAT; CDR2 reads FQNNGV. V shed 4 bases and J 4 bases; nucleotides not matched to a gene: 8. This CDR3 spans 15 amino acids. CDR3 in DNA: TGTGCCAGCAGCTCTGACAGGGGACCCTCCTATGGCTACACCTTC. This gives the protein CASSSDRGPSYGYTF.

Turning to this clone: A read error may be the cause here, since a much bigger clone is one base away. The V call is TRBV6-6, the J call TRBJ2-3, with 11 bases matching TRBD2. Germline V CDR1 and CDR2: MNHNY, SVGAGI (reference sequence). The CDR3 runs to 16 residues. The DNA of the CDR3 is TGTGCCAGCAGGTATCCGACTAGCGGGGAAGCGGATATGCAGTATTTT. This codes for CASRYPTSGEADMQYF.

V and J are TRBV7-8 and TRBJ1-5; no definite D call. The length of the CDR3 is 16 residues. V lost 1 base and J 2 bases, leaving 12 bases between the germline ends. Per germline, CDR1 SGHVS and CDR2 FQNEAQ. CDR3 residues: CASSLGGRIGNQPQHF. The DNA of the CDR3 is TGTGCCAGCAGCTTAGGAGGGAGAATCGGCAATCAGCCCCAGCATTTT.

J is TRBJ1-2 and V is TRBV6-5; 12 nucleotides agree with TRBD1. CDR1 and CDR2 (germline): MNHEY, SVGAGI. The CDR3 sequence is 14 residues long. The ends lost 6 bases at V and 8 bases at J; junction bases unmatched: 7. The CDR3 region is CASSQGTGGEGYTF. The DNA of the CDR3 is TGTGCCAGCAGCCAAGGGACAGGGGGCGAAGGCTACACCTTC.

The chain combines TRBV2 with TRBJ2-7, with TRBD1 as a possible D gene (6 bases). CDR3 size: 13 residues. V lost 6 bases, J lost 4 bases, and 13 bases lay in between. Germline CDR1 SNHLY, CDR2 FYNNEI. CDR3 sequence (DNA): TGTGCCAGCAGGGACAGTATGATATACGAGCAGTACTTC. Its translation: CASRDSMIYEQYF.

This sequence joins TRBV12-1 and TRBJ2-7; TRBD1, the table's D call, lacks a check against the DNA. TRBV12-1 is listed as a pseudogene. This CDR3 is built from 14 residues. Here the CDR3 reads CASSFGGSRYEQYF. Here the CDR3 DNA reads TGTGCCAGCAGCTTTGGGGGCAGCCGCTACGAGCAGTACTTC.

The gene calls are TRBV4-2 and TRBJ2-7; 9 nucleotides align to TRBD2. The germline V gene encodes CDR1 LGHNA and CDR2 YNFKEQ. With 1 base clipped from V and 1 base from J, the junction kept 5 bases outside the gene matches. This CDR3 has 16 amino acids. CDR3 sequence reads: CASSQGVAGESYEQYF. The DNA for the CDR3 is TGTGCCAGCAGCCAAGGTGTAGCGGGAGAATCCTACGAGCAGTACTTC.

The chain has TRBV5-6 and TRBJ2-5; D remains ambiguous. Germline CDR1 and CDR2: SGHDT and YYEEEE. This CDR3 has 13 amino acids. V lost 4 bases to trimming and J lost 3 bases, with 10 bases between them. CDR3 region: CASSPRREETQYF. CDR3 DNA: TGTGCCAGCAGCCCCCGGAGAGAAGAGACCCAGTACTTC.

In nucleotides, the CDR3 is TGTGCCAGCAGCTTAGGGCGGGTTGGTGAAGCTTTCTTT. This encodes CASSLGRVGEAFF. This chain links TRBV11-2 with TRBJ1-1; the D is unclear. The V end was cut by 1 base, the J end by 7 bases, with 10 bases between. Germline V gives CDR1 SGHAT, CDR2 FQNNGV. The CDR3 length is 13 residues.

The chain recombines TRBV10-3 with TRBJ2-1, with 12 positions matching TRBD2. V lost 7 bases and J lost 5; bases outside the gene matches: 3. CDR1 and CDR2 from the germline V gene are ENHRY and SYGVKD. The CDR3 has 14 amino acids. CDR3 amino acids: CAIKTSGSHNEQFF. CDR3 bases: TGTGCCATCAAGACTAGCGGGAGCCACAATGAGCAGTTCTTC.

In DNA, the CDR3 is TGTGCCAGTAGTATAGGGCCTTTAGCGGGAGCTCTCGACGAGCAGTACTTC. Translating gives CASSIGPLAGALDEQYF. The V gene is TRBV19, the J gene TRBJ2-7; 9 bases agree with TRBD2. The CDR3 length is 17 residues. V was clipped by 1 base and J by 5 bases; unmatched bases: 12. From germline, CDR1 is LNHDA and CDR2 SQIVND (reference sequence).

The V gene is TRBV5-6, the J gene TRBJ2-5; 12 positions agree with TRBD1. The V gene end was trimmed by 1 base and the J gene end by 5 bases; junction bases not matched to a gene: 6. The germline gives CDR1 SGHDT, CDR2 YYEEEE. The CDR3 contains 16 residues. The CDR3 sequence: CASSLLGQGAVETQYF. CDR3 sequence (DNA): TGTGCCAGCAGCTTGTTGGGACAGGGGGCGGTGGAGACCCAGTACTTC.

There are a few counts of this clone. This chain joins TRBV7-2 and TRBJ1-2, with TRBD1 matching 9 bases. Germline CDR1 SGHTA, CDR2 FQGNSA. V lost 3 bases, J lost 4 bases, and 9 bases stayed unmatched. The CDR3 consists of 16 residues. The CDR3 protein is CASSFLTQGAGYGYTF. CDR3 nucleotide sequence: TGTGCCAGCAGCTTTTTGACACAGGGGGCCGGCTATGGCTACACCTTC.

This clone has only one observation. The chain has TRBV19 and TRBJ1-5; 10 bases fit TRBD1. Germline CDR1 is LNHDA and CDR2 is SQIVND (reference sequence). This CDR3 comprises 16 residues. Unmatched junction bases numbered 4, after V lost 3 bases and J lost 2 bases. CDR3: CASSITGQGGNQPQHF. Here the CDR3 DNA reads TGTGCCAGTAGTATTACAGGACAGGGGGGCAATCAGCCCCAGCATTTT. Full variable domain (rest looked up from reference TRBV19 and TRBJ1-5): DGGITQSPKYLFRKEGQNVTLSCEQNLNHDAMYWYRQDPGQGLRLIYYSQIVNDFQKGDIAEGYSVSREKKESFPLTVTSAQKNPTAFYLCASSITGQGGNQPQHFGDGTRLSIL.

The chain couples TRBV9 to TRBJ2-1, with 7 positions matching TRBD1. The V and J ends lost 0 bases and 0 bases, in that order; junction bases with no gene match: 6. This CDR3 is built from 17 residues. CDR1 is SGDLS, CDR2 YYNGEE, per germline. The CDR3 protein is CASSVVRGTSSYNEQFF. CDR3 sequence (DNA): TGTGCCAGCAGCGTAGTCAGGGGGACCAGCTCCTACAATGAGCAGTTCTTC. The variable domain in full, completed from reference TRBV9 and TRBJ2-1, reads DSGVTQTPKHLITATGQRVTLRCSPRSGDLSVYWYQQSLDQGLQFLIQYYNGEERAKGNILERFSAQQFPDLHSELNLSSLELGDSALYFCASSVVRGTSSYNEQFFGPGTRLTVL.

The CDR3 loop reads CASSFFSSFRGGPPNEQFF. The CDR3 DNA follows: TGTGCCAGCAGCTTCTTCTCGAGTTTCCGCGGGGGGCCTCCTAATGAGCAGTTCTTC. The chain employs TRBV7-6 and TRBJ2-1; 8 bases align to TRBD2. This CDR3 spans 19 amino acids. J was trimmed by 7 bases and V by 3 bases; bases with no gene match: 20. Germline V gene lookup returns CDR1 SGHVS and CDR2 FNYEAQ.

The chain recombines TRBV19 with TRBJ2-3; 7 bases fit TRBD1. V gave up 5 bases and J gave up 7 bases; unmatched junction bases: 3. Germline V lookup: CDR1 LNHDA, CDR2 SQIVND (reference sequence). The CDR3 runs 12 residues. This chain's CDR3 is CASSRTGHTQYF. The DNA for the CDR3 is TGTGCCAGTAGTCGGACAGGCCATACGCAGTATTTT.

The chain joins TRBV27 to TRBJ1-4; 9 bases are shared with TRBD1. Germline loops: CDR1 MNHEY, CDR2 SMNVEV (reference sequence). This CDR3 region has 17 residues. Trimming removed 5 bases from V and 8 bases from J; junction bases left unmatched: 15. The CDR3 spells CASSPNTPETGGEKLFF. For the CDR3, the DNA is TGTGCCAGCAGTCCTAATACCCCCGAGACAGGGGGGGAAAAACTGTTTTTT.

The genes are TRBV2 and TRBJ2-5; D is ambiguous. This CDR3 is built from 11 residues. Trimming cost V 4 bases and J 4 bases, with 4 bases left between them. Germline V CDR1 and CDR2: SNHLY, FYNNEI. The CDR3 reads CASSGRETQYF. The CDR3 DNA sequence: TGTGCCAGCAGTGGCAGAGAGACCCAGTACTTC. Full variable domain (rest looked up from reference TRBV2 and TRBJ2-5): EPEVTQTPSHQVTQMGQEVILRCVPISNHLYFYWYRQILGQKVEFLVSFYNNEISEKSEIFDDQFSVERPDGSNFTLKIRSTKLEDSAMYFCASSGRETQYFGPGTRLLVL.